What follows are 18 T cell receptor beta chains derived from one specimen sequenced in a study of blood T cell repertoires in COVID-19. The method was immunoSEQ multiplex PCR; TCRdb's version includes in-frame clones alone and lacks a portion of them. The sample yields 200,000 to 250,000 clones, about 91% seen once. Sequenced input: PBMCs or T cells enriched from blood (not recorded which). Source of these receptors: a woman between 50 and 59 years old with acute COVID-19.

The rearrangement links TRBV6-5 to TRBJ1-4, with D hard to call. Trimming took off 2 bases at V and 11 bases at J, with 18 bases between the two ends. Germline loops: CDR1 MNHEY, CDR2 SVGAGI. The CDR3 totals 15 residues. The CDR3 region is CASSYEVARLEKLFF. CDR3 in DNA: TGTGCCAGCAGTTACGAAGTAGCGAGGCTCGAGAAACTGTTTTTT.

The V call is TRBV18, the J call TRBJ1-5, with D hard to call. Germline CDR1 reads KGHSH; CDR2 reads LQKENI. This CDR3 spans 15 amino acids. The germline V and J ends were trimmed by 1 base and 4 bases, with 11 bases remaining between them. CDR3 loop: CASSPREVRNQPQHF. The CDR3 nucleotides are TGTGCCAGCTCACCACGTGAAGTCAGGAATCAGCCCCAGCATTTT.

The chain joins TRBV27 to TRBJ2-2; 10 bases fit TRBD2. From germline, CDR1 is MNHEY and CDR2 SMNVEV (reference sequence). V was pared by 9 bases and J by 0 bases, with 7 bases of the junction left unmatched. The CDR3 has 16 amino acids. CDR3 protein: CASRLAGGSNTGELFF. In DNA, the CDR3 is TGTGCCAGTCGTTTAGCGGGAGGTTCGAACACCGGGGAGCTGTTTTTT.

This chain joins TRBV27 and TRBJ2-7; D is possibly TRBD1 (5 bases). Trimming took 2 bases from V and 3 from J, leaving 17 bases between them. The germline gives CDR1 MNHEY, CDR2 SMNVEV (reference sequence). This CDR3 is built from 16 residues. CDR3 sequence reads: CASSLGAGPLLYEQYF. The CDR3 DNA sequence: TGTGCCAGCAGTTTAGGGGCAGGGCCCCTCCTCTACGAGCAGTACTTC.

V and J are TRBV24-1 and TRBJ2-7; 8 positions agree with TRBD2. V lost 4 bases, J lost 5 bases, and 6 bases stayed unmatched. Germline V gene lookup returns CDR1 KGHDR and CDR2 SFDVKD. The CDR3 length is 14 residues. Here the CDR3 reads CATSDSGRVHEQYF. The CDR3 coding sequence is TGTGCCACCAGTGACAGCGGGAGAGTCCACGAGCAGTACTTC.

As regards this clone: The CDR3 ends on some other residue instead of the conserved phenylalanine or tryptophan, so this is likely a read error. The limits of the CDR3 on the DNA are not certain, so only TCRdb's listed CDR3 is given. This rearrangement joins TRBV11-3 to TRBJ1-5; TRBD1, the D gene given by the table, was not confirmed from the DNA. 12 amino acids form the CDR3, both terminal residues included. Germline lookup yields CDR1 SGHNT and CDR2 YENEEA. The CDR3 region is CASSSVGGQGHD.

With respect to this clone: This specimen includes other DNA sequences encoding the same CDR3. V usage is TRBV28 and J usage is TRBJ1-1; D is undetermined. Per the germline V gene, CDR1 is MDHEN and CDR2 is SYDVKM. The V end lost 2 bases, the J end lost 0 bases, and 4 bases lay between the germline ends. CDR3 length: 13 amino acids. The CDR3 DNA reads TGTGCCAGCAGTTTAGGCTTGAACACTGAAGCTTTCTTT. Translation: CASSLGLNTEAFF.

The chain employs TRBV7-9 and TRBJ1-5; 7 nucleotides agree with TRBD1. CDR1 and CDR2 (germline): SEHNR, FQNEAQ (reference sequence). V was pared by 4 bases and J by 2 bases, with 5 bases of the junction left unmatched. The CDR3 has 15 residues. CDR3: CASSSGTAGNQPQHF. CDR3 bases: TGTGCCAGCAGCTCCGGGACAGCGGGCAATCAGCCCCAGCATTTT.

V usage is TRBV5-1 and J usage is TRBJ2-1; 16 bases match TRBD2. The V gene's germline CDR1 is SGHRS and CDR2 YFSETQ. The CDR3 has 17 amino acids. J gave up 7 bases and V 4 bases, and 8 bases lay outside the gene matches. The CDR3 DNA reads TGCGCCAGCAGCCCTGGGACTAGCGGGAGGGGGGTGAATGAGCAGTTCTTC. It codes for CASSPGTSGRGVNEQFF.

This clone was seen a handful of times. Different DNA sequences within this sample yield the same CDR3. The CDR3 sequence: CASRGGEGRDTQYF. The CDR3, as DNA: TGTGCCAGCAGGGGGGGGGAGGGGCGGGATACGCAGTATTTT. V usage is TRBV7-2 and J usage is TRBJ2-3; the match to TRBD2 covers 7 bases. This CDR3 region has 14 residues. CDR1 and CDR2 from the germline V gene are SGHTA and FQGNSA. The V segment lost 6 bases and the J segment 6 bases; nucleotides outside the gene matches: 9.

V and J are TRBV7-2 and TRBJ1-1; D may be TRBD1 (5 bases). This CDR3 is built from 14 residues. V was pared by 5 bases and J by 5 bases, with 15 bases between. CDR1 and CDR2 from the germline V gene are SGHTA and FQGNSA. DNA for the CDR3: TGTGCCAGCAGCCCTCAGGGAGGGGTTACTGAAGCTTTCTTT. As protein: CASSPQGGVTEAFF.

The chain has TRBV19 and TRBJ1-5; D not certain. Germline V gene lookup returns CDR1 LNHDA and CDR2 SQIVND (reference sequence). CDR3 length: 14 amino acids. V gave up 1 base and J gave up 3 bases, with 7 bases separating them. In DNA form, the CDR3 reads TGTGCCAGTAGTATAGGCAGCGACAATCAGCCCCAGCATTTT. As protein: CASSIGSDNQPQHF.

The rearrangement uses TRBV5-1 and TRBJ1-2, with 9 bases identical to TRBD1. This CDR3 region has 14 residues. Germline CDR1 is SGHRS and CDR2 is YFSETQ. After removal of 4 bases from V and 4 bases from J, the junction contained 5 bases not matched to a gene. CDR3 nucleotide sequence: TGCGCCAGCAGCGCCGTACAGGGGGCCTATGGCTACACCTTC. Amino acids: CASSAVQGAYGYTF.

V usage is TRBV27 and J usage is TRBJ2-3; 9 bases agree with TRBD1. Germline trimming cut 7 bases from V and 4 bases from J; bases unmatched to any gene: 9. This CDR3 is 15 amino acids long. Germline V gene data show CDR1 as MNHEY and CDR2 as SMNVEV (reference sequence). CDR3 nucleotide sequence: TGTGCCAGCACTAGGGACAGGGTTAGTTCAGATACGCAGTATTTT. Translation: CASTRDRVSSDTQYF.

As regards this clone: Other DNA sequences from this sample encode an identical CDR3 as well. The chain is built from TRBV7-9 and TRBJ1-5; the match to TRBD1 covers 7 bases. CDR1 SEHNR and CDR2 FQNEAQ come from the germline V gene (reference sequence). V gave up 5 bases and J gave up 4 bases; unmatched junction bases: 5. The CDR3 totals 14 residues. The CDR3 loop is CASSPGTVNQPQHF. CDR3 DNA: TGTGCCAGCAGCCCCGGGACAGTTAATCAGCCCCAGCATTTT.

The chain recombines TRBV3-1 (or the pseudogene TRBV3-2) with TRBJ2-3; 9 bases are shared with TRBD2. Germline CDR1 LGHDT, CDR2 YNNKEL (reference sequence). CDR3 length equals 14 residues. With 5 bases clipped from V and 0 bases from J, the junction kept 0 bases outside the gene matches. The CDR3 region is CASSTSGSTDTQYF. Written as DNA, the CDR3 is TGTGCCAGCAGCACTAGCGGGAGCACAGATACGCAGTATTTT.

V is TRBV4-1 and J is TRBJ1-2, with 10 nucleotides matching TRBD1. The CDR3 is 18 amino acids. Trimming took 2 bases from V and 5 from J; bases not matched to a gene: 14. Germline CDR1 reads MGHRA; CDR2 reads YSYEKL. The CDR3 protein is CASSQPRQGATVGYGYTF. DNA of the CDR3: TGCGCCAGCAGCCAACCTAGACAGGGGGCTACTGTAGGGTATGGCTACACCTTC.

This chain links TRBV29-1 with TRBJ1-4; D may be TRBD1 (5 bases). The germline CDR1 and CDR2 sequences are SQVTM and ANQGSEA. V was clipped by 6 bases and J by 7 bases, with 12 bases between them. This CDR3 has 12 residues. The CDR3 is CSVRVTGEKLFF. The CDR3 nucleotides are TGCAGCGTCAGGGTAACGGGTGAAAAACTGTTTTTT.